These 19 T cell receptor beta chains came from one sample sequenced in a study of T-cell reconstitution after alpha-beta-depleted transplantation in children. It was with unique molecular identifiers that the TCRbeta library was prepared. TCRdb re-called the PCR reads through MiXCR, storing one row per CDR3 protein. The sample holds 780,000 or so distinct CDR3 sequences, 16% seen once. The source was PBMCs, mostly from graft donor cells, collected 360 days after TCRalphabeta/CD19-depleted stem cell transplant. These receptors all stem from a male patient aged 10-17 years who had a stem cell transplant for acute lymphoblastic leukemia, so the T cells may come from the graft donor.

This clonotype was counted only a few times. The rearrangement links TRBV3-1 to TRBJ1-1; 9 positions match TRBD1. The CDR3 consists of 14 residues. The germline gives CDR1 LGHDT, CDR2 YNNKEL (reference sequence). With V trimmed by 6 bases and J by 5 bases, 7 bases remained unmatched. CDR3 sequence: CASRRTGASTEAFF. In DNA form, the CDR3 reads TGTGCCAGCAGGCGGACAGGGGCTAGTACTGAAGCTTTCTTT. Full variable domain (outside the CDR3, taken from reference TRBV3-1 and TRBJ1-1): DTAVSQTPKYLVTQMGNDKSIKCEQNLGHDTMYWYKQDSKKFLKIMFSYNNKELIINETVPNRFSPKSPDKAHLNLHINSLELGDSAVYFCASRRTGASTEAFFGQGTRLTVV.

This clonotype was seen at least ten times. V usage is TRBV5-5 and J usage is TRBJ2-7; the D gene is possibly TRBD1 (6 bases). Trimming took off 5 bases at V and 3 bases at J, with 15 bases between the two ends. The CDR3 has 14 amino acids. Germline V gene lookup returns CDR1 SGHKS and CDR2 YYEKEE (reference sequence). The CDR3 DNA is TGTGCCAGCAGTCCCGGGACATGGAACTACGAGCAGTACTTC. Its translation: CASSPGTWNYEQYF.

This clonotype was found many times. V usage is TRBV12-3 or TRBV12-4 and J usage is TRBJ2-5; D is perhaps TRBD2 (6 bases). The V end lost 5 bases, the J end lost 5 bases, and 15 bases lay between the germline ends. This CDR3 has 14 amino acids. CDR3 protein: CASSLVGGPETQYF. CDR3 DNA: TGTGCCAGCAGTCTCGTGGGGGGACCGGAGACCCAGTACTTC.

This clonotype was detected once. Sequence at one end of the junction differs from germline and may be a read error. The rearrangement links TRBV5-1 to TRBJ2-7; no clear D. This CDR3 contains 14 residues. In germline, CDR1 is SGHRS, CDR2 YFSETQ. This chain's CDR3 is CASSYGWSSYEQCF. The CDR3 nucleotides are TGCGCCAGCAGCTACGGGTGGAGCTCCTACGAGCAGTGCTTC.

The CDR3, as DNA: TGTGCCAGCAGTGAAAGGCTAGCGCGCTACGAGCAGTACTTC. Its translation: CASSERLARYEQYF. The chain is built from TRBV6-1 and TRBJ2-7; possibly TRBD2 for D (6 bases). With 2 bases removed from V and 3 bases from J, the gap between germline ends came to 11 bases. The germline gives CDR1 MNHNS, CDR2 SASEGT. The CDR3 runs 14 residues.

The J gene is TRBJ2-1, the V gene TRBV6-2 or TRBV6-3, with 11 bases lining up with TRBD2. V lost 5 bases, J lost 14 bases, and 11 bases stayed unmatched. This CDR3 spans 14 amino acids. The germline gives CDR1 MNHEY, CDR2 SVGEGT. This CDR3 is CASSLFLAGGPEFF. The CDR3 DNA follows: TGTGCCAGCAGTCTCTTCTTAGCGGGAGGGCCAGAGTTCTTC.

In DNA, the CDR3 is TGTGCCAGCAGTTACCTATCTCTGACCCTCAATGAGCAGTTCTTC. It is translated as CASSYLSLTLNEQFF. This chain uses TRBV6-5 with TRBJ2-1; D unresolved. The CDR3 has 15 amino acids. The V and J ends lost 2 bases and 6 bases respectively, with 14 bases between them. From germline, CDR1 is MNHEY and CDR2 SVGAGI.

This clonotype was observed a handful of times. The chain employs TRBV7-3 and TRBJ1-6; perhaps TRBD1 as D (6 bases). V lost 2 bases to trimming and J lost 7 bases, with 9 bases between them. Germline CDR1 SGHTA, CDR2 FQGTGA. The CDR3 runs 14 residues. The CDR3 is CASSLQGPNSPLHF. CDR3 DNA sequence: TGTGCCAGCAGCTTACAGGGGCCCAATTCACCCCTCCACTTT.

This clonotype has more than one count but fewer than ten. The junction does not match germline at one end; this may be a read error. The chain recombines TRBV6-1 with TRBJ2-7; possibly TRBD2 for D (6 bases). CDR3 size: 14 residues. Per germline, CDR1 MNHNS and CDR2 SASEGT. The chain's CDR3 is CASSEARGRLLSDF. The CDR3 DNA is TGTGCCAGCAGTGAAGCGCGGGGTCGACTCCTTTCGGACTTC.

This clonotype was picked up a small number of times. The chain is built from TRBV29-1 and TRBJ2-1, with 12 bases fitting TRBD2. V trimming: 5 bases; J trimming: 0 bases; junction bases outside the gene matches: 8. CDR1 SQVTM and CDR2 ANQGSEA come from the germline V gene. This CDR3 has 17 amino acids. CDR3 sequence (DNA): TGCAGCGTTTCCGGGACTAGCGGGCGCTCCTCCTACAATGAGCAGTTCTTC. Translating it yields CSVSGTSGRSSYNEQFF.

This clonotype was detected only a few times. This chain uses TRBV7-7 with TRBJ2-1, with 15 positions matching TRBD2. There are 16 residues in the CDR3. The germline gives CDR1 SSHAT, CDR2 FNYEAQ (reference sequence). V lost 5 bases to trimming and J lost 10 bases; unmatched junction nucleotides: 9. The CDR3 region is CASSTRPGLAGGEQFF. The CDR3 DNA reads TGTGCCAGCAGCACACGCCCGGGACTAGCGGGAGGAGAGCAGTTCTTC. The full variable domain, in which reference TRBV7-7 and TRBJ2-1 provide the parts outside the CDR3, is GAGVSQSPRYKVTKRGQDVTLRCDPISSHATLYWYQQALGQGPEFLTYFNYEAQPDKSGLPSDRFSAERPEGSISTLTIQRTEQRDSAMYRCASSTRPGLAGGEQFFGPGTRLTVL.

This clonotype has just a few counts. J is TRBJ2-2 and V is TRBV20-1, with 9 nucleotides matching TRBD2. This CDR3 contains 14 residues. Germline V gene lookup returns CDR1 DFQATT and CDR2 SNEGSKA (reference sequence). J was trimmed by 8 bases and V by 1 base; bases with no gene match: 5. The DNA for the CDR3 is TGCAGTGCTAGAGCCTCTAGCGGGAAGGGGGAGCTGTTTTTT. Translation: CSARASSGKGELFF.

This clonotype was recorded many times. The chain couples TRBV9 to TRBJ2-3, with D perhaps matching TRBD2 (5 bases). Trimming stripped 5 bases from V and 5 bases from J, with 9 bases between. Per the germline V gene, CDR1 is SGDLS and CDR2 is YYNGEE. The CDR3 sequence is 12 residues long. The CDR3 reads CASRASGDTQYF. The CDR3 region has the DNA TGTGCCAGCAGAGCGAGCGGAGATACGCAGTATTTT.

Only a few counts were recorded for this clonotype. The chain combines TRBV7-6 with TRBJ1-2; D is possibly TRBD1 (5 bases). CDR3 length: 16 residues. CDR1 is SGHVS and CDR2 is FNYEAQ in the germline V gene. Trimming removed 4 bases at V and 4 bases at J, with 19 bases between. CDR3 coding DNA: TGTGCCAGCAGCTCAGGGACTTACTCCGCGGGCTATGGCTACACCTTC. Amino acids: CASSSGTYSAGYGYTF.

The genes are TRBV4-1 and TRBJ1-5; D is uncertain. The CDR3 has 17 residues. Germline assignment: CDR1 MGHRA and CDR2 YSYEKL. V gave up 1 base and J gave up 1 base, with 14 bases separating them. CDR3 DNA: TGCGCCAGCAGCCAAGGAACGACGGGCGGGAGCAATCAGCCCCAGCATTTT. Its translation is CASSQGTTGGSNQPQHF.

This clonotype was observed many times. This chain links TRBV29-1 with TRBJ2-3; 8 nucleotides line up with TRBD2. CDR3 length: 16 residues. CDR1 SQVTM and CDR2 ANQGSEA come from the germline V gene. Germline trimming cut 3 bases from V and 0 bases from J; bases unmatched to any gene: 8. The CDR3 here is CSVDHGRAKSTDTQYF. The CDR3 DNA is TGCAGCGTTGATCACGGGAGGGCCAAGAGCACAGATACGCAGTATTTT.

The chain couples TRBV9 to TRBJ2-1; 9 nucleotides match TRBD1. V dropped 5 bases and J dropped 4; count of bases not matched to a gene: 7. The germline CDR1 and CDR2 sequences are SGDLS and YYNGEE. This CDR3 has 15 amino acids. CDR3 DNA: TGTGCCAGCAGTTTTACCGGGACAGGGTACAATGAGCAGTTCTTC. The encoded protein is CASSFTGTGYNEQFF.

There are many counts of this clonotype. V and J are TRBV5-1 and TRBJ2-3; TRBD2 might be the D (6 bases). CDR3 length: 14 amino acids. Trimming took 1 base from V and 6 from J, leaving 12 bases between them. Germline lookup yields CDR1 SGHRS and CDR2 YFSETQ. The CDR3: CASSLPQTRDTQYF. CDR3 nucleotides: TGCGCCAGCAGCTTGCCCCAGACTAGGGATACGCAGTATTTT.

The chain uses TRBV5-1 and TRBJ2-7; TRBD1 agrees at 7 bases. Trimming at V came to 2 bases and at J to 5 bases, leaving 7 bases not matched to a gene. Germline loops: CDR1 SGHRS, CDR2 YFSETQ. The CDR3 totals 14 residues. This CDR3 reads CASSLYRGNDEQYF. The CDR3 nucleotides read TGCGCCAGCAGCTTATACAGGGGTAACGACGAGCAGTACTTC.